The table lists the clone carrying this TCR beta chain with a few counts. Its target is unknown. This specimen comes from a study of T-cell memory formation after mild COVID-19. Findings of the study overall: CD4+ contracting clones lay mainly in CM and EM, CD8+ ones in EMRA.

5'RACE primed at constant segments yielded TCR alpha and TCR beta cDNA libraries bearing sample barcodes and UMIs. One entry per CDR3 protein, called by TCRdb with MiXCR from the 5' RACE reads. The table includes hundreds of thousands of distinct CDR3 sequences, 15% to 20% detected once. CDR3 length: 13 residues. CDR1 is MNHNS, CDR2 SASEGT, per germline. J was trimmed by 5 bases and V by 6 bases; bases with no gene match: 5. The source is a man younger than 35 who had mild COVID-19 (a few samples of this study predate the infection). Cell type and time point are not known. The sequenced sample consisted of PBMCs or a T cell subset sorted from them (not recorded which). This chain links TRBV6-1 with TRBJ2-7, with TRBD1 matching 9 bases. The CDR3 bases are TGTGCCAGCAGCCTGACAGGGGGGCACGAGCAGTACTTC. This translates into CASSLTGGHEQYF.